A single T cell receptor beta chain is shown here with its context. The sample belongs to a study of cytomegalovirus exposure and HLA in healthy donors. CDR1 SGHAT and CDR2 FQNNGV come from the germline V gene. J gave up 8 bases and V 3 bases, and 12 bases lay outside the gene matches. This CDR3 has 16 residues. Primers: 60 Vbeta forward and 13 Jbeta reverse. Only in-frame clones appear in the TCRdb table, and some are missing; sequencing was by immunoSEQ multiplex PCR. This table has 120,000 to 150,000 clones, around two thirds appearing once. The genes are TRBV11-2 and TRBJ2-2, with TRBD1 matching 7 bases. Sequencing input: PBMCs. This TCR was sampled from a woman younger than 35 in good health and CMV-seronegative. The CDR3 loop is CASSLGDRVVSGELFF. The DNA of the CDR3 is TGTGCCAGCAGCTTGGGAGACAGGGTGGTGTCTGGGGAGCTGTTTTTT. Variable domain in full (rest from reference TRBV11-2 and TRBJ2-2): EAGVAQSPRYKIIEKRQSVAFWCNPISGHATLYWYQQILGQGPKLLIQFQNNGVVDDSQLPKDRFSAERLKGVDSTLKIQPAKLEDSAVYLCASSLGDRVVSGELFFGEGSRLTVL.